These 26 T cell receptor beta chains were sequenced from one sample in a study of blood T cell repertoires in COVID-19. TCRdb's table, derived via immunoSEQ multiplex PCR, lists solely in-frame clones and lacks some. The sample holds some 200,000 clones; 60% to 85% are singletons and the top ten take over 7%. Sequencing input: peripheral blood. Source of these receptors: a woman in her seventies with acute or convalescent COVID-19.

The chain couples TRBV5-1 to TRBJ2-3; D is undetermined. Looked up from germline, CDR1 is SGHRS and CDR2 is YFSETQ. The germline V and J ends were trimmed by 2 bases and 1 base, with 5 bases remaining between them. The CDR3 sequence is 13 residues long. CDR3 DNA sequence: TGCGCCAGCAGCTTACAACGCACAGATACGCAGTATTTT. Residues: CASSLQRTDTQYF.

V and J are TRBV3-1 (or the pseudogene TRBV3-2) and TRBJ1-2, with D unresolved. CDR1 and CDR2 (germline): LGHDT, YNNKEL (reference sequence). Deletions cut 0 bases from V and 1 base from J, with 12 bases between. The CDR3 is made up of 16 amino acids. The CDR3 bases are TGTGCCAGCAGCCAAGATTTCGGAGGGAGTAACTATGGCTACACCTTC. Its protein product is CASSQDFGGSNYGYTF.

V gene TRBV5-6 combines with J gene TRBJ2-4, with D possibly being TRBD2 (6 bases). Trimming removed 4 bases from V and 1 base from J, with 15 bases in between. The CDR3 totals 16 residues. In germline, CDR1 is SGHDT, CDR2 YYEEEE. In DNA, the CDR3 is TGTGCCAGCAGCATAGCCGGGACTTTTGCCAAAAACATTCAGTACTTC. This translates into CASSIAGTFAKNIQYF.

This clone was seen repeatedly, ten times or more. This chain links TRBV6-2 or TRBV6-3 with TRBJ2-5; 8 bases are a match to TRBD2. J was trimmed by 7 bases and V by 2 bases; bases with no gene match: 15. The CDR3 is 17 residues long. Germline V gene data show CDR1 as MNHEY and CDR2 as SVGEGT. The CDR3 protein is CASSYKGSGVRGGTQYF. CDR3 nucleotides: TGTGCCAGCAGTTACAAGGGTAGCGGGGTGCGTGGTGGGACCCAGTACTTC.

This clone was counted a single time. The chain recombines TRBV9 with TRBJ1-1; 10 bases match TRBD1. This CDR3 comprises 14 residues. The germline gives CDR1 SGDLS, CDR2 YYNGEE. The V gene end was trimmed by 1 base and the J gene end by 5 bases; junction bases not matched to a gene: 2. CDR3 region: CASSVRDRGTEAFF. In DNA, the CDR3 is TGTGCCAGCAGCGTAAGGGACAGGGGTACTGAAGCTTTCTTT. The full variable domain, with the rest looked up from reference TRBV9 and TRBJ1-1, is DSGVTQTPKHLITATGQRVTLRCSPRSGDLSVYWYQQSLDQGLQFLIQYYNGEERAKGNILERFSAQQFPDLHSELNLSSLELGDSALYFCASSVRDRGTEAFFGQGTRLTVV.

This clone was seen only once. This chain joins TRBV25-1 and TRBJ1-6; D uncertain. V lost 1 base and J 9 bases, leaving 10 bases between the germline ends. CDR1 is MGHDK and CDR2 is SYGVNS in the germline V gene. The CDR3 runs to 14 residues. CDR3 sequence (DNA): TGTGCCAGCAGTGAATCGAGGGTATCTTCACCCCTCCACTTT. It codes for CASSESRVSSPLHF. Filled out from reference TRBV25-1 and TRBJ1-6, the complete variable domain reads EADIYQTPRYLVIGTGKKITLECSQTMGHDKMYWYQQDPGMELHLIHYSYGVNSTEKGDLSSESTVSRIRTEHFPLTLESARPSHTSQYLCASSESRVSSPLHFGNGTRLTVT.

V usage is TRBV19 and J usage is TRBJ1-5; D may be TRBD1 (6 bases). Deletions cut 10 bases from V and 8 bases from J, with 15 bases between. CDR1 and CDR2 from the germline V gene are LNHDA and SQIVND (reference sequence). CDR3 length: 12 amino acids. CDR3 bases: TGTGCCACCAGAAGGGGGAGAGAGCCCCAGCATTTT. This gives the protein CATRRGREPQHF.

The genes are TRBV9 and TRBJ2-5; 7 nucleotides align to TRBD1. After removal of 4 bases from V and 5 bases from J, the junction contained 8 bases not matched to a gene. This CDR3 comprises 14 residues. The V gene's germline CDR1 is SGDLS and CDR2 YYNGEE. CDR3 nucleotides: TGTGCCAGCAGCACCCGACAGGGCGGGGAGACCCAGTACTTC. This gives the protein CASSTRQGGETQYF.

The chain employs TRBV18 and TRBJ2-2; D perhaps matches TRBD2 (5 bases). This CDR3 contains 16 residues. In germline, CDR1 is KGHSH, CDR2 LQKENI. V was shortened by 2 bases and J by 7 bases, with 17 bases between the two germline ends. In DNA form, the CDR3 reads TGTGCCAGCTCACCAGACCGTTTGAGGGCGGGCGGGGAGCTGTTTTTT. Amino acid sequence: CASSPDRLRAGGELFF.

The V and J genes are TRBV10-2 and TRBJ2-7; 7 nucleotides agree with TRBD2. V shed 6 bases and J 4 bases; nucleotides not matched to a gene: 6. The CDR3 totals 13 residues. Germline V CDR1 and CDR2: WSHSY, SAAADI. As DNA, the CDR3 is TGCGCCAGCAGGACCTCGGGGGGTTACGAGCAGTACTTC. Translation gives CASRTSGGYEQYF.

The V call is TRBV5-4, the J call TRBJ1-6, with 7 positions matching TRBD1. Germline CDR1 reads SGHNT; CDR2 reads YYREEE (reference sequence). Unmatched junction bases numbered 8, after V lost 4 bases and J lost 10 bases. The CDR3 totals 14 residues. Here the CDR3 DNA reads TGTGCCAGCAGCCGACAGGGAGGAGGATCACCCCTCCACTTT. Translation: CASSRQGGGSPLHF.

This clone was recorded once. The V gene is TRBV15, the J gene TRBJ2-6; 7 positions agree with TRBD2. CDR1 is LNHNV, CDR2 YYDKDF, per germline (reference sequence). The CDR3 is 15 amino acids. After removal of 7 bases from V and 1 base from J, the junction contained 4 bases not matched to a gene. The CDR3 is CATMYGGSGANVLTF. The CDR3 nucleotides read TGTGCCACCATGTACGGGGGGTCTGGGGCCAACGTCCTGACTTTC.

A note on this clone: The same CDR3 can be traced to other DNA sequences in this sample. V usage is TRBV6-1 and J usage is TRBJ1-2; D not resolved. Germline V gene lookup returns CDR1 MNHNS and CDR2 SASEGT. This CDR3 contains 12 residues. The germline V and J ends were trimmed by 3 bases and 3 bases, with 5 bases remaining between them. The chain's CDR3 is CASSDRYYGYTF. CDR3 bases: TGTGCCAGCAGTGACAGGTACTATGGCTACACCTTC.

The chain employs TRBV30 and TRBJ1-6; the D gene is possibly TRBD1 (6 bases). Germline CDR1 reads GTSNPN; CDR2 reads SVGIG (reference sequence). There are 15 residues in the CDR3. Trimming stripped 1 base from V and 1 base from J, with 8 bases between. Here the CDR3 reads CAWSGTASYNSPLHF. CDR3 nucleotide sequence: TGTGCCTGGAGTGGGACAGCTTCCTATAATTCACCCCTCCACTTT.

V and J are TRBV28 and TRBJ2-2, with 9 nucleotides matching TRBD2. Trimming took 5 bases from V and 7 from J; bases not matched to a gene: 8. This CDR3 spans 15 amino acids. Germline lookup yields CDR1 MDHEN and CDR2 SYDVKM. The CDR3 sequence is CASSRERGAGGELFF. The CDR3 bases are TGTGCCAGCAGTCGGGAGCGGGGGGCTGGCGGGGAGCTGTTTTTT.

The gene calls are TRBV27 and TRBJ1-6, with 9 bases that match TRBD1. The germline V gene encodes CDR1 MNHEY and CDR2 SMNVEV (reference sequence). This CDR3 comprises 14 residues. V trimming: 6 bases; J trimming: 7 bases; junction bases outside the gene matches: 4. CDR3 loop: CASRLQGANSPLHF. CDR3 nucleotide sequence: TGTGCCAGCAGACTACAGGGGGCCAATTCACCCCTCCACTTT.

V gene TRBV19 combines with J gene TRBJ2-3; 11 positions match TRBD2. The V gene end was trimmed by 2 bases and the J gene end by 2 bases; junction bases not matched to a gene: 3. The CDR3 totals 16 residues. Germline V lookup: CDR1 LNHDA, CDR2 SQIVND (reference sequence). The chain's CDR3 is CASSILAGGLTDTQYF. DNA for the CDR3: TGTGCCAGTAGTATACTAGCGGGGGGACTCACAGATACGCAGTATTTT.

This clone showed up just a few times. The chain recombines TRBV6-4 with TRBJ1-4; a possible D gene is TRBD1 (6 bases). Germline CDR1 MRHNA, CDR2 SNTAGT. Trimming took off 5 bases at V and 7 bases at J, with 17 bases between the two ends. The length of the CDR3 is 15 residues. The CDR3 DNA reads as TGTGCCAGCAGTATGACTATAGGGGGAGCTGAAAAACTGTTTTTT. As protein: CASSMTIGGAEKLFF.

The rearrangement uses TRBV3-1 (or the pseudogene TRBV3-2) and TRBJ1-4; D gene ambiguous. The V end lost 5 bases, the J end lost 5 bases, and 15 bases lay between the germline ends. This CDR3 has 15 amino acids. Per the germline V gene, CDR1 is LGHDT and CDR2 is YNNKEL (reference sequence). CDR3 in amino acids: CASSYRTVLNEKLFF. CDR3 DNA: TGTGCCAGCAGCTACCGAACAGTGCTAAATGAAAAACTGTTTTTT.

This chain uses TRBV7-6 with TRBJ1-5; D gene unclear. This CDR3 has 13 residues. Germline CDR1 and CDR2: SGHVS and FNYEAQ. Trimming shortened V by 1 base and J by 7 bases, and 8 bases separated the two germline ends. CDR3 in DNA: TGTGCCAGCAGCTTAGGGACGGGGCAGCCCCAGCATTTT. It encodes CASSLGTGQPQHF.

The rearrangement uses TRBV7-8 and TRBJ2-3; TRBD1 aligns across 9 bases. The CDR3 extends over 16 amino acids. With 5 bases clipped from V and 1 base from J, the junction kept 7 bases outside the gene matches. Germline values: CDR1 SGHVS, CDR2 FQNEAQ. DNA of the CDR3: TGTGCCAGCAGCCCAGACAGGGGGGTTGGCACAGATACGCAGTATTTT. It is translated as CASSPDRGVGTDTQYF.

The V call is TRBV5-1, the J call TRBJ1-4; 9 bases line up with TRBD1. The CDR3 has 16 residues. Trimming at V came to 4 bases and at J to 7 bases, leaving 11 bases not matched to a gene. CDR1 is SGHRS and CDR2 is YFSETQ in the germline V gene. The CDR3 is CASSPGQQGAGEKLFF. As DNA, the CDR3 is TGCGCCAGCAGCCCCGGTCAACAGGGGGCGGGTGAAAAACTGTTTTTT.

This chain links TRBV11-2 with TRBJ2-1, with a tentative D call TRBD1 (5 bases). This CDR3 contains 15 residues. Germline CDR1 and CDR2: SGHAT and FQNNGV. The V end was cut by 1 base, the J end by 2 bases, with 9 bases between. Here the CDR3 DNA reads TGTGCCAGCAGCTTAGCTTGGGGCCCCTACAATGAGCAGTTCTTC. As protein: CASSLAWGPYNEQFF.

The chain employs TRBV5-1 and TRBJ2-4; TRBD1 aligns across 9 bases. V gave up 4 bases and J gave up 15 bases; unmatched junction bases: 14. Germline CDR1 and CDR2: SGHRS and YFSETQ. The length of the CDR3 is 14 residues. This chain's CDR3 is CASSLGSQTGGTYF. The CDR3 nucleotides are TGCGCCAGCAGCCTCGGATCGCAGACAGGGGGGACGTACTTC.

The chain joins TRBV5-1 to TRBJ1-3, with 8 bases that match TRBD1. The CDR3 extends over 16 amino acids. Germline-derived CDR1 and CDR2 are SGHRS and YFSETQ. V lost 4 bases and J lost 3; bases outside the gene matches: 9. The CDR3 loop is CASSPQGAVGGNTIYF. In DNA, the CDR3 is TGCGCCAGCAGCCCGCAGGGGGCAGTGGGTGGAAACACCATATATTTT.

The V call is TRBV5-4, the J call TRBJ2-3; the D is unclear. V was clipped by 2 bases and J by 8 bases, with 6 bases between them. Germline CDR1 and CDR2: SGHNT and YYREEE (reference sequence). This CDR3 has 11 amino acids. CDR3 sequence (DNA): TGTGCCAGCAGCTTTTTCAGTACGCAGTATTTT. Protein sequence: CASSFFSTQYF.